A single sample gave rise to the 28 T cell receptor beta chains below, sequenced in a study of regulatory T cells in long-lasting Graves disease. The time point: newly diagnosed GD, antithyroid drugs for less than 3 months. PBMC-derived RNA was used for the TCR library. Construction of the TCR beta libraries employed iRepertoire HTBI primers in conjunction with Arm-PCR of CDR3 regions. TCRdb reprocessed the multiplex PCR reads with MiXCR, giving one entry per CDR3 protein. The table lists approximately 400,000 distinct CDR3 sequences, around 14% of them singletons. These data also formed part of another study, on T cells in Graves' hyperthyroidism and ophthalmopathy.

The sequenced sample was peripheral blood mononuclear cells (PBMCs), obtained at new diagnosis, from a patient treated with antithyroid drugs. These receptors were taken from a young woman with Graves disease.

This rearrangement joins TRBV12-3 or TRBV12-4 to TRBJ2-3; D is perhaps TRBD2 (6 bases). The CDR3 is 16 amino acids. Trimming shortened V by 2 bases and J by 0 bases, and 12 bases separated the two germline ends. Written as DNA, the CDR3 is TGTGCCAGCAGTTTATTTGGGGGGAGTAGCACAGATACGCAGTATTTT. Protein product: CASSLFGGSSTDTQYF.

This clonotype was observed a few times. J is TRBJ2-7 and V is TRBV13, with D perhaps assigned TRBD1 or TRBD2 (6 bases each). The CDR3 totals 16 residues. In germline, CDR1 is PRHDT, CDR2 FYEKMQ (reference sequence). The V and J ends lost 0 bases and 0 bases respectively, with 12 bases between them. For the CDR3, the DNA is TGTGCCAGCAGCTTAGGGCAGGGGACTTCCTCCTACGAGCAGTACTTC. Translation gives CASSLGQGTSSYEQYF. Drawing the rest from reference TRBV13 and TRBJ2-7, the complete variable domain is AAGVIQSPRHLIKEKRETATLKCYPIPRHDTVYWYQQGPGQDPQFLISFYEKMQSDKGSIPDRFSAQQFSDYHSELNMSSLELGDSALYFCASSLGQGTSSYEQYFGPGTRLTVT.

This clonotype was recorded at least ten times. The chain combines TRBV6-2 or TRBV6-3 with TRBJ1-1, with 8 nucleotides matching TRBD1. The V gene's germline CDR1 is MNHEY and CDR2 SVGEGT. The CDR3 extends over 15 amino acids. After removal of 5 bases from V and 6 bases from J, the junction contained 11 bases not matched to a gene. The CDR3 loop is CASSKGQGMVAEAFF. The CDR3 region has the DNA TGTGCCAGCAGTAAAGGACAGGGTATGGTCGCTGAAGCTTTCTTT.

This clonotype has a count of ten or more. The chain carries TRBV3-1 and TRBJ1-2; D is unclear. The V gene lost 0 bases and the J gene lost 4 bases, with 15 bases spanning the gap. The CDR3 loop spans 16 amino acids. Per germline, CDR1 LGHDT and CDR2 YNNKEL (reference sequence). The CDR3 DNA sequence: TGTGCCAGCAGCCAAGATATCGGGATCGGCGGCTATGGCTACACCTTC. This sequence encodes CASSQDIGIGGYGYTF.

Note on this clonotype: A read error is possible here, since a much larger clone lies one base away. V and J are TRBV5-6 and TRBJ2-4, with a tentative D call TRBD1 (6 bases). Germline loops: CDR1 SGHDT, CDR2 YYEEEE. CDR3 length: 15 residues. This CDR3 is CTSSLDWTAKNIQYF. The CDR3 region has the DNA TGTACCAGCAGCTTGGACTGGACAGCAAAAAACATTCAGTACTTC.

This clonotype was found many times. As DNA, the CDR3 is TGTGCCAGCAGTCCCTCAGGGGTGGAGCCCCAGCATTTT. It specifies CASSPSGVEPQHF. V gene TRBV12-3 or TRBV12-4 combines with J gene TRBJ1-5, with D perhaps matching TRBD1 (6 bases). This CDR3 is built from 13 residues. V lost 5 bases and J lost 8, with 13 bases in between.

CDR3 nucleotide sequence: TGTGCCAGCAGCGTAGGGACTCTGAGCTCTGGGGCCAACGTCCTGACTTTC. Translation: CASSVGTLSSGANVLTF. This sequence joins TRBV9 and TRBJ2-6; a weak D match, TRBD2 (5 bases). The CDR3 has 17 residues. Germline CDR1 is SGDLS and CDR2 is YYNGEE. Deletions cut 0 bases from V and 0 bases from J, with 10 bases between.

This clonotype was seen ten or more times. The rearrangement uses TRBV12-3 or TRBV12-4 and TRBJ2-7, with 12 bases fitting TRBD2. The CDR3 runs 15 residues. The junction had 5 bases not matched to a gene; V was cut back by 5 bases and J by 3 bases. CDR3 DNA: TGTGCCAGCAGTCCCCAGACTAGCGGGAGCTACGAGCAGTACTTC. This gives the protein CASSPQTSGSYEQYF.

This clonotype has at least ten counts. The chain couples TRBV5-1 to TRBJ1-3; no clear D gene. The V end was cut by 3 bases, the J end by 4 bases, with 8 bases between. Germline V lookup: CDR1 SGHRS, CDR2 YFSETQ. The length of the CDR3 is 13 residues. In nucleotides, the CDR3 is TGCGCCAGCAGCTCGGACGGGGGAAACACCATATATTTT. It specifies CASSSDGGNTIYF.

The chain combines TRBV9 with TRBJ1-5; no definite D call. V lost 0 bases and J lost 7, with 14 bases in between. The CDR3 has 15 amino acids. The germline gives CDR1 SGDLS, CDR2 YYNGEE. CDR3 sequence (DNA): TGTGCCAGCAGCGTAGGAATAGGGAGGGAACAGCCCCAGCATTTT. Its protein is CASSVGIGREQPQHF.

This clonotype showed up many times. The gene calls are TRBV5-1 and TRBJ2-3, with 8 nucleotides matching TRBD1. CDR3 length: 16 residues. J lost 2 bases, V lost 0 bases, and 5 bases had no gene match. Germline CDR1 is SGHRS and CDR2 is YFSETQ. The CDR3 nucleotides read TGCGCCAGCAGCTTGGGGGGGACAGGCAACACAGATACGCAGTATTTT. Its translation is CASSLGGTGNTDTQYF.

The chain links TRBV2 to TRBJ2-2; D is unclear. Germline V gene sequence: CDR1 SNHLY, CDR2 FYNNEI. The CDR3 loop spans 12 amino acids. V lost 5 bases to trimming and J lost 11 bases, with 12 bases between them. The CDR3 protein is CASSFGVGELFF. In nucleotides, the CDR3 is TGTGCCAGCAGTTTCGGAGTAGGAGAGCTGTTTTTT.

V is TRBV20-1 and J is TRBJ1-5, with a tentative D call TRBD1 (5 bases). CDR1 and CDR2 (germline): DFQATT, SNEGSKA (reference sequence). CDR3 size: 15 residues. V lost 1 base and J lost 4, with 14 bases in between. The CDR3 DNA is TGCAGTGCTAGAGTTCCGGGACCAACAAATCAGCCCCAGCATTTT. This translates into CSARVPGPTNQPQHF.

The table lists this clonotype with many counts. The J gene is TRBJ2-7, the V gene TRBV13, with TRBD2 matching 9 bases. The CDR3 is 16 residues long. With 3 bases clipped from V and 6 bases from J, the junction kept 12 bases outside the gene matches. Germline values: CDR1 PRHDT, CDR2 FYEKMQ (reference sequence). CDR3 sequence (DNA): TGTGCCAGCAGCTTTGGGCGGGAGGGCCCCATAAGCGAGCAGTACTTC. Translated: CASSFGREGPISEQYF.

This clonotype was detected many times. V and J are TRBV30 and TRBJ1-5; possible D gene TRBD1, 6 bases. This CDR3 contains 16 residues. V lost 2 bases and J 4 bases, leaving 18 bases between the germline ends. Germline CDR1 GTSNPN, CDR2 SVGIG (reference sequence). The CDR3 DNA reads TGTGCCTGGAGTCGGGGGTTGGGGGGCCCTAATCAGCCCCAGCATTTT. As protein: CAWSRGLGGPNQPQHF.

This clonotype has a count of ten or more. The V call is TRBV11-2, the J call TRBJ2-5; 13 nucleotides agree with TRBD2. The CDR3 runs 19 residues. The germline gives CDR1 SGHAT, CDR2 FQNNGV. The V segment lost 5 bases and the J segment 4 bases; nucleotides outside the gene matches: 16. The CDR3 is CASSPNPTSGRAGLETQYF. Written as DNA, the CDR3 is TGTGCCAGCAGCCCCAACCCAACTAGCGGGAGGGCCGGATTAGAGACCCAGTACTTC. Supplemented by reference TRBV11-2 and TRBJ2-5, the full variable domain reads EAGVAQSPRYKIIEKRQSVAFWCNPISGHATLYWYQQILGQGPKLLIQFQNNGVVDDSQLPKDRFSAERLKGVDSTLKIQPAKLEDSAVYLCASSPNPTSGRAGLETQYFGPGTRLLVL.

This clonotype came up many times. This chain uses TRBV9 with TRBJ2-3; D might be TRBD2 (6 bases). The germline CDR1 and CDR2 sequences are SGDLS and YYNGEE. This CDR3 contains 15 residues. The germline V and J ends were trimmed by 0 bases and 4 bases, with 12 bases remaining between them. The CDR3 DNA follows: TGTGCCAGCAGCGTAGATACGGGAGAGGCAGATACGCAGTATTTT. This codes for CASSVDTGEADTQYF.

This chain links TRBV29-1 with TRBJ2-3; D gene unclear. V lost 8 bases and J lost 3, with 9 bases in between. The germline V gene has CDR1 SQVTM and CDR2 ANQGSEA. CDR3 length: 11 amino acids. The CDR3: CSIARTDTQYF. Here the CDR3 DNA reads TGCAGCATTGCTCGTACAGATACGCAGTATTTT.

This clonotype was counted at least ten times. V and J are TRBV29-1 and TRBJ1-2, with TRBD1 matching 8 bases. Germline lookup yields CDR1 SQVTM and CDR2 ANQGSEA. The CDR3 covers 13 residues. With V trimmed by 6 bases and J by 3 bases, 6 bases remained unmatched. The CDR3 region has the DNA TGCAGCGTAGATGGACAGGGTGACTATGGCTACACCTTC. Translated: CSVDGQGDYGYTF.

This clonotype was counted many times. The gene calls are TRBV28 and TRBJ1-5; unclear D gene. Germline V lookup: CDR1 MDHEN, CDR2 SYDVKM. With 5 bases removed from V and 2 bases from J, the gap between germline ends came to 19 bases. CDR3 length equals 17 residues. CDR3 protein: CASSTHPGRKGNQPQHF. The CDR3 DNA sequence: TGTGCCAGCAGTACTCACCCGGGCCGGAAGGGCAATCAGCCCCAGCATTTT.

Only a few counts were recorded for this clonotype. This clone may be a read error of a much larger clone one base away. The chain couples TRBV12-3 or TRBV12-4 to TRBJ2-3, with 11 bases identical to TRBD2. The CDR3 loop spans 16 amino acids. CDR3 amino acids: CAGSPRLAGRADTQYF. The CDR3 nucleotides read TGTGCCGGCAGTCCACGACTAGCGGGAAGAGCAGATACGCAGTATTTT.

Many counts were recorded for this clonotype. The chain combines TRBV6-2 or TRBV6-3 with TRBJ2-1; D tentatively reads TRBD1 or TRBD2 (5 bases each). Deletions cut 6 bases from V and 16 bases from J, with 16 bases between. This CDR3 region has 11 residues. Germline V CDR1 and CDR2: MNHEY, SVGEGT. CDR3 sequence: CASRTTGRSFF. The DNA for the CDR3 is TGTGCCAGCAGAACGACGGGACGTTCATTCTTC.

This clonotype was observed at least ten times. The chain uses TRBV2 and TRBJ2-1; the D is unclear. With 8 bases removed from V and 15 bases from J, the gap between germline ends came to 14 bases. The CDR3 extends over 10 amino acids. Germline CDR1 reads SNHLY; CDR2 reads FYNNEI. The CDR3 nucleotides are TGTGCCAGCGGCATAGTGGTGCGGTTCTTC. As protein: CASGIVVRFF.

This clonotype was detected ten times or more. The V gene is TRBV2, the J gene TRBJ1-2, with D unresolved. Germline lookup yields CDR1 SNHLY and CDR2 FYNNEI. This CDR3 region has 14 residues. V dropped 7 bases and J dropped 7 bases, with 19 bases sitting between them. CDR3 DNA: TGTGCCAGCAAAGCCCCCGGATCTGGGTCTGGCTACACCTTC. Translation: CASKAPGSGSGYTF.

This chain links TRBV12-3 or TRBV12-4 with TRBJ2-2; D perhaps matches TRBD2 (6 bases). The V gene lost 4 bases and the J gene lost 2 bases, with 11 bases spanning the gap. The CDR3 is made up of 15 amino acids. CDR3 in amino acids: CASSYGSGNTGELFF. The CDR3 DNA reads TGTGCCAGCAGTTACGGTAGCGGTAACACCGGGGAGCTGTTTTTT.

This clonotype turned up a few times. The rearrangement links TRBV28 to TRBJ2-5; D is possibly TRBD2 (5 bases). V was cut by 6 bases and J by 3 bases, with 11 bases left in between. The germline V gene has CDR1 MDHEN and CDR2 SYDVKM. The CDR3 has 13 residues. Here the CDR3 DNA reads TGTGCCAGCAGCCAAAGCGGAAAAGAGACCCAGTACTTC. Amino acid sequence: CASSQSGKETQYF.

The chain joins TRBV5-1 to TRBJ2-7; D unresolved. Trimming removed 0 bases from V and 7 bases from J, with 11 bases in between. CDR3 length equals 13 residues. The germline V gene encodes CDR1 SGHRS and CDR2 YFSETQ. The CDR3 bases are TGCGCCAGCAGCTTGGTCTACACCTCGGAGCAGTACTTC. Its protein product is CASSLVYTSEQYF.

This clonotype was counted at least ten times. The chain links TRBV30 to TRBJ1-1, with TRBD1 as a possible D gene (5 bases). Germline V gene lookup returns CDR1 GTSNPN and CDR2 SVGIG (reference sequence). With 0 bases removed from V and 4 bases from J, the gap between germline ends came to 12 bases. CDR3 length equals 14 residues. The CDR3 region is CAWSVKGWATEAFF. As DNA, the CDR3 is TGTGCCTGGAGTGTGAAGGGGTGGGCCACTGAAGCTTTCTTT. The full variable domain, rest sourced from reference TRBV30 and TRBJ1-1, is SQTIHQWPATLVQPVGSPLSLECTVEGTSNPNLYWYRQAAGRGLQLLFYSVGIGQISSEVPQNLSASRPQDRQFILSSKKLLLSDSGFYLCAWSVKGWATEAFFGQGTRLTVV.